The rows below give T cell receptor beta chains drawn from one sample of a study of shared clonotypes between healthy human individuals. Clones were sequenced by immunoSEQ multiplex PCR, and TCRdb holds only the in-frame ones, with some missing. The data show a few million clones, just under 95% seen once. The sample consisted of naive CD8+ T cells from PBMCs. Receptors were obtained from a man between 18 and 29 years old in good health. Some clones in this sample may be carry-over from other donors' samples. Both conserved end residues are part of each CDR3. D genes are given only for firm matches. Size tells how often a clone was seen (once, few, many) or the class of an expanded clone, and some rows leave it out.

>-|-|TRBV4-1|TRBJ2-7
CASSQDAGPYEQYF
TGCGCCAGCAGCCAAGATGCAGGCCCCTACGAGCAGTACTTC
>TRBD2|-|TRBV4-3|TRBJ2-1
CASSQSSGSNEQFF
TGCGCCAGCAGCCAGTCTAGCGGGAGTAATGAGCAGTTCTTC
>-|few|TRBV2|TRBJ1-1
CASSDLQGSTEAFF
TGTGCCAGCAGTGACCTGCAGGGAAGCACTGAAGCTTTCTTT
>-|-|TRBV6-4|TRBJ2-3
CASSDGGARTDTQYF
TGTGCCAGCAGTGACGGGGGGGCCCGCACAGATACGCAGTATTTT
>-|-|TRBV5-1|TRBJ2-2
CASSLEWAGANTGELFF
TGCGCCAGCAGCTTGGAGTGGGCAGGGGCGAACACCGGGGAGCTGTTTTTT
>-|-|TRBV19|TRBJ1-5
CASSAGWQPQHF
TGTGCCAGTAGTGCAGGGTGGCAGCCCCAGCATTTT
>-|-|TRBV5-1|TRBJ1-1
CASSLDGSAGLSGAFF
TGCGCCAGCAGCTTGGACGGTTCGGCTGGGCTTTCGGGCGCTTTCTTT
>-|-|TRBV10-3|TRBJ2-7
CAISESGTPLAEQYF
TGTGCCATCAGTGAGTCCGGGACTCCTTTAGCCGAGCAGTACTTC
>-|-|TRBV2|TRBJ1-2
CASGLDMTGAGGYTF
TGTGCCAGCGGCCTCGATATGACGGGGGCCGGAGGCTACACCTTC
>-|-|TRBV7-9|TRBJ2-7
CASGLVGRYNYEQYF
TGTGCCAGCGGTTTAGTGGGACGCTACAACTACGAGCAGTACTTC
>TRBD2|-|TRBV28|TRBJ2-3
CASSFPGTTADTQYF
TGTGCCAGCAGTTTTCCAGGGACTACCGCAGATACGCAGTATTTT
>-|-|TRBV4-1|TRBJ2-7
CASSQLGAGIGGYEQYF
TGCGCCAGCAGCCAACTTGGGGCAGGGATTGGGGGCTACGAGCAGTACTTC
>-|-|TRBV7-9|TRBJ1-2
CASSLVVVTDFYGYTF
TGTGCCAGCAGCTTAGTTGTGGTAACGGACTTCTATGGCTACACCTTC
>TRBD2|once|TRBV9|TRBJ2-5
CASSPRTSGGLETQYF
TGTGCCAGCAGCCCTCGGACTAGCGGGGGGTTAGAGACCCAGTACTTC
>TRBD2|-|TRBV27|TRBJ2-1
CASRALAGLYEQFF
TGTGCCAGCAGAGCACTAGCGGGTTTATATGAGCAGTTCTTC
>-|-|TRBV14|TRBJ2-7
CASSQDRTTSYEQYF
TGTGCCAGCAGCCAAGATAGAACGACTTCCTACGAGCAGTACTTC
>-|-|TRBV29-1|TRBJ1-3
CSVDPSDMRNTIYF
TGCAGCGTTGACCCTTCGGACATGCGAAACACCATATATTTT
>-|-|TRBV2|TRBJ2-7
CASNISPQGTYEQYF
TGTGCCAGCAATATTTCCCCACAGGGCACCTACGAGCAGTACTTC
>TRBD1|-|TRBV28|TRBJ2-7
CASTHPGTEPYEQYF
TGTGCCAGCACCCATCCCGGGACAGAACCCTACGAGCAGTACTTC
>-|-|TRBV27|TRBJ1-2
CASSLSGASYGYTF
TGTGCCAGCAGTTTGTCAGGGGCGTCCTATGGCTACACCTTC
>-|-|TRBV11-2|TRBJ2-7
CASSLVAQALPRGPYEQYF
TGTGCCAGCAGCTTAGTGGCGCAGGCGCTTCCCCGGGGGCCCTACGAGCAGTACTTC
>TRBD1|-|TRBV27|TRBJ2-7
CASSLGVGTGTGEQYF
TGTGCCAGCAGTTTAGGTGTGGGGACAGGGACAGGCGAGCAGTACTTC
>TRBD1|-|TRBV5-1|TRBJ1-1
CASRRLPGTGTNTEAFF
TGCGCCAGCAGGCGGCTTCCCGGGACAGGGACGAACACTGAAGCTTTCTTT
>-|-|TRBV7-9|TRBJ2-2
CASSFPAVGLRNTGELFF
TGTGCCAGCAGCTTTCCGGCGGTGGGACTGCGGAACACCGGGGAGCTGTTTTTT
>-|-|TRBV13|TRBJ2-1
CASSLGGGWDNEQFF
TGTGCCAGCAGCTTAGGGGGCGGGTGGGACAATGAGCAGTTCTTC
>-|-|TRBV10-1|TRBJ1-2
CASFDRIYGYTF
TGCGCCAGCTTCGACAGGATCTATGGCTACACCTTC
>-|-|TRBV27|TRBJ2-7
CASSLGRGVTYEQYF
TGTGCCAGCAGTTTAGGTCGGGGAGTCACCTACGAGCAGTACTTC
>-|-|TRBV15|TRBJ2-2
CATSKLSSNTGELFF
TGTGCCACCAGCAAGCTTTCCAGTAACACCGGGGAGCTGTTTTTT
>-|-|TRBV5-1|TRBJ2-7
CASSESGNYEQYF
TGCGCCAGCAGTGAGTCAGGGAACTACGAGCAGTACTTC
>TRBD2|-|TRBV6-1|TRBJ2-4
CASSQRLAGDIQYF
TGTGCCAGCAGTCAGCGCCTAGCGGGGGACATTCAGTACTTC
>TRBD1|-|TRBV10-3|TRBJ2-5
CAISHPGTGEAQYF
TGTGCCATCAGTCATCCCGGGACAGGGGAGGCCCAGTACTTC
>TRBD1|-|TRBV13|TRBJ2-7
CAIRTGGIVNYEQYF
TGTGCCATACGGACAGGGGGCATCGTTAACTACGAGCAGTACTTC
>-|-|TRBV27|TRBJ2-2
CASSLRGTPNTGELFF
TGTGCCAGCAGTTTAAGAGGGACTCCGAACACCGGGGAGCTGTTTTTT